The 20 T cell receptor beta chains below were found in one sample sequenced in a study of control samples from healthy donors and cancer patients (dated by TCRdb to the early 2020s). Library prep was done by the immunoSEQ multiplex PCR assay. TCRdb's version of the immuneACCESS table is confined to in-frame rearrangements and falls short of the full clone set. An unresolved V gene accounts for under half of the shortfall where checked; the remainder is of unknown origin. The sample table contains approximately 58,000 clones; only one count was recorded for 80% to 90% of them. The ten largest clones take up about 13% of the sample. The sequenced sample was PBMCs. These TCRs come from a woman aged 60-75 years with lung cancer.

V is TRBV29-1 and J is TRBJ1-2; D is perhaps TRBD1 (6 bases). V lost 4 bases and J 8 bases, leaving 14 bases between the germline ends. Germline lookup yields CDR1 SQVTM and CDR2 ANQGSEA. The CDR3 is 12 residues long. Written as DNA, the CDR3 is TGCAGCGTTGTCGAGGGGGGCTCGGGCTACACCTTC. The encoded protein is CSVVEGGSGYTF.

V usage is TRBV4-1 and J usage is TRBJ1-6; D is ambiguous. The CDR3 runs to 16 residues. Trimming took 1 base from V and 3 from J, leaving 10 bases between them. From germline, CDR1 is MGHRA and CDR2 YSYEKL. CDR3 coding DNA: TGCGCCAGCAGCCAAGGGACGGAAATCTATAATTCACCCCTCCACTTT. Its translation is CASSQGTEIYNSPLHF.

This chain connects TRBV6-1 to TRBJ2-5; D might be TRBD1 (5 bases). Per germline, CDR1 MNHNS and CDR2 SASEGT. The germline V and J ends were trimmed by 1 base and 5 bases, with 5 bases remaining between them. This CDR3 is built from 12 residues. The CDR3 sequence is CASSEDRETQYF. Here the CDR3 DNA reads TGTGCCAGCAGTGAAGACAGGGAGACCCAGTACTTC.

V gene TRBV6-1 combines with J gene TRBJ1-2, with D perhaps matching TRBD1 (5 bases). This CDR3 comprises 19 residues. The germline V and J ends were trimmed by 2 bases and 7 bases, with 29 bases remaining between them. Germline-derived CDR1 and CDR2 are MNHNS and SASEGT. As DNA, the CDR3 is TGTGCCAGCAGTGAAATTTTGGTGGACTTAACTCAGGGTAAATTTGGCTACACCTTC. It is translated as CASSEILVDLTQGKFGYTF.

The gene calls are TRBV11-1 and TRBJ2-7; 7 nucleotides match TRBD1. CDR1 is SGHAT and CDR2 is FQDESV in the germline V gene (reference sequence). V gave up 2 bases and J gave up 0 bases; unmatched junction bases: 4. The CDR3 is 15 amino acids. The CDR3 DNA reads as TGTGCCAGCAGCTTATACGGGGACAGCTCCTACGAGCAGTACTTC. Encoded protein: CASSLYGDSSYEQYF. Full variable domain (missing parts from reference TRBV11-1 and TRBJ2-7): EAEVAQSPRYKITEKSQAVAFWCDPISGHATLYWYRQILGQGPELLVQFQDESVVDDSQLPKDRFSAERLKGVDSTLKIQPAELGDSAMYLCASSLYGDSSYEQYFGPGTRLTVT.

The chain links TRBV5-1 to TRBJ2-1; 10 bases fit TRBD2. This CDR3 comprises 16 residues. Germline V gene sequence: CDR1 SGHRS, CDR2 YFSETQ. V shed 4 bases, J shed 6 bases, and the junction held 10 bases outside the gene matches. The CDR3 region is CASSIQAGGQSNEQFF. CDR3 DNA sequence: TGCGCCAGCAGCATCCAAGCGGGGGGGCAATCCAATGAGCAGTTCTTC.

V usage is TRBV4-1 and J usage is TRBJ2-7; 12 bases are a match to TRBD1. From germline, CDR1 is MGHRA and CDR2 YSYEKL. Unmatched junction bases numbered 3, after V lost 4 bases and J lost 2 bases. The CDR3 length is 15 residues. In DNA form, the CDR3 reads TGCGCCAGCAGCCCCGGGACAGGGGGCGCCTACGAGCAGTACTTC. Its translation is CASSPGTGGAYEQYF.

This clone was recorded only once. The V call is TRBV4-2, the J call TRBJ2-7, with TRBD2 matching over 9 bases. CDR3 length: 18 amino acids. Germline V gene lookup returns CDR1 LGHNA and CDR2 YNFKEQ. The ends lost 3 bases at V and 2 bases at J; junction bases unmatched: 14. CDR3 sequence reads: CASSQAVAGAGGAYEQYF. The CDR3 nucleotides read TGTGCCAGCAGCCAGGCAGTAGCGGGAGCCGGTGGCGCCTACGAGCAGTACTTC.

This clone was seen a few times. The chain combines TRBV6-1 with TRBJ1-1; no reliable D call. Trimming took 2 bases from V and 1 from J, leaving 8 bases between them. The CDR3 spans 14 residues. Germline loops: CDR1 MNHNS, CDR2 SASEGT. The CDR3 loop reads CASSERTRNTEAFF. The CDR3 coding sequence is TGTGCCAGCAGTGAAAGGACCAGGAACACTGAAGCTTTCTTT.

The chain couples TRBV24-1 to TRBJ2-3; weak D call: TRBD2 (5 bases). The CDR3 extends over 15 amino acids. V lost 3 bases to trimming and J lost 1 base, with 10 bases between them. The germline CDR1 and CDR2 sequences are KGHDR and SFDVKD. The CDR3 sequence is CATSDRGAGTDTQYF. The CDR3 DNA reads TGTGCCACCAGTGATCGGGGAGCGGGCACAGATACGCAGTATTTT.

This clone is a singleton in its sample. The V and J genes are TRBV2 and TRBJ1-2; D unclear. Germline lookup yields CDR1 SNHLY and CDR2 FYNNEI. The CDR3 loop spans 15 amino acids. The V end was cut by 4 bases, the J end by 5 bases, with 17 bases between. The CDR3 spells CASSAPGEEIYGYTF. In DNA form, the CDR3 reads TGTGCCAGCAGTGCCCCAGGTGAAGAAATTTATGGCTACACCTTC. The variable domain in full, completed from reference TRBV2 and TRBJ1-2, reads EPEVTQTPSHQVTQMGQEVILRCVPISNHLYFYWYRQILGQKVEFLVSFYNNEISEKSEIFDDQFSVERPDGSNFTLKIRSTKLEDSAMYFCASSAPGEEIYGYTFGSGTRLTVV.

The chain couples TRBV9 to TRBJ2-1; 14 bases fit TRBD2. This CDR3 region has 17 residues. V shed 4 bases, J shed 9 bases, and the junction held 12 bases outside the gene matches. CDR1 is SGDLS, CDR2 YYNGEE, per germline. This CDR3 reads CASSPITGLAGVLEQFF. The CDR3 DNA follows: TGTGCCAGCAGCCCGATAACGGGACTAGCGGGAGTCCTTGAGCAGTTCTTC. Full variable domain (remainder filled in from reference TRBV9 and TRBJ2-1): DSGVTQTPKHLITATGQRVTLRCSPRSGDLSVYWYQQSLDQGLQFLIQYYNGEERAKGNILERFSAQQFPDLHSELNLSSLELGDSALYFCASSPITGLAGVLEQFFGPGTRLTVL.

The chain combines TRBV5-1 with TRBJ1-4, with D perhaps TRBD1 (6 bases). From germline, CDR1 is SGHRS and CDR2 YFSETQ. This CDR3 has 16 amino acids. With 4 bases removed from V and 8 bases from J, the gap between germline ends came to 21 bases. The CDR3 region is CASSAGQFDLGEKLFF. The CDR3 bases are TGCGCCAGCAGCGCCGGACAGTTCGACTTAGGGGAAAAACTGTTTTTT. The whole variable domain, filled in from reference TRBV5-1 and TRBJ1-4, reads KAGVTQTPRYLIKTRGQQVTLSCSPISGHRSVSWYQQTPGQGLQFLFEYFSETQRNKGNFPGRFSGRQFSNSRSEMNVSTLELGDSALYLCASSAGQFDLGEKLFFGSGTQLSVL.

The chain is built from TRBV5-4 and TRBJ2-5, with 7 bases fitting TRBD1. This CDR3 has 14 amino acids. Germline V gene lookup returns CDR1 SGHNT and CDR2 YYREEE (reference sequence). With 5 bases clipped from V and 3 bases from J, the junction kept 7 bases outside the gene matches. The CDR3 is CASSSTGAKETQYF. The CDR3 nucleotides are TGTGCCAGCAGTTCTACAGGGGCCAAAGAGACCCAGTACTTC.

This rearrangement joins TRBV9 to TRBJ2-1; 8 bases fit TRBD1. Germline-derived CDR1 and CDR2 are SGDLS and YYNGEE. Trimming at V came to 4 bases and at J to 4 bases, leaving 7 bases not matched to a gene. This CDR3 comprises 15 residues. CDR3 sequence reads: CASSPRQGTYNEQFF. The CDR3 DNA reads TGTGCCAGCAGCCCACGACAGGGGACATACAATGAGCAGTTCTTC.

J is TRBJ2-7 and V is TRBV10-3; no clear D. V lost 6 bases, J lost 4 bases, and 16 bases lay in between. The CDR3 extends over 14 amino acids. Germline V CDR1 and CDR2: ENHRY, SYGVKD. The CDR3 loop reads CAIRAGTWDYEQYF. DNA for the CDR3: TGTGCCATCAGGGCCGGAACCTGGGATTACGAGCAGTACTTC.

As DNA, the CDR3 is TGCGCCAGCAGCCCGAGACAGGGGATGACCTACGAGCAGTACTTC. Translating gives CASSPRQGMTYEQYF. This sequence joins TRBV5-1 and TRBJ2-7; 8 nucleotides agree with TRBD1. CDR1 is SGHRS and CDR2 is YFSETQ in the germline V gene. The length of the CDR3 is 15 residues. The ends lost 4 bases at V and 2 bases at J; junction bases unmatched: 8.

Of note for this clone: The junction departs from germline at one end; a sequencing error may be responsible. The chain couples TRBV7-7 to TRBJ1-2; D call uncertain. Germline V gives CDR1 SSHAT, CDR2 FNYEAQ (reference sequence). The CDR3 length is 16 residues. CDR3 DNA: TGTGCTAGCAGCTCCAGCCGGGATATTACTAGCTATGGCTACACCTTC. Its protein is CASSSSRDITSYGYTF. Filled out from reference TRBV7-7 and TRBJ1-2, the complete variable domain reads GAGVSQSPRYKVTKRGQDVTLRCDPISSHATLYWYQQALGQGPEFLTYFNYEAQPDKSGLPSDRFSAERPEGSISTLTIQRTEQRDSAMYRCASSSSRDITSYGYTFGSGTRLTVV.

This chain connects TRBV5-4 to TRBJ2-1; 9 nucleotides agree with TRBD1. The ends lost 0 bases at V and 6 bases at J; junction bases unmatched: 7. The CDR3 length is 16 residues. The germline gives CDR1 SGHNT, CDR2 YYREEE (reference sequence). CDR3 residues: CASSLVRDRVPNEQFF. The CDR3 nucleotides read TGTGCCAGCAGCTTGGTTCGGGACAGGGTACCCAATGAGCAGTTCTTC.

The chain combines TRBV7-6 with TRBJ2-2; D uncertain. CDR1 is SGHVS and CDR2 is FNYEAQ in the germline V gene. CDR3 size: 12 residues. V lost 2 bases, J lost 6 bases, and 4 bases lay in between. DNA for the CDR3: TGTGCCAGCAGCTTATCCGCCGGGGAGCTGTTTTTT. It is translated as CASSLSAGELFF. Filled out from reference TRBV7-6 and TRBJ2-2, the complete variable domain reads GAGVSQSPRYKVTKRGQDVALRCDPISGHVSLYWYRQALGQGPEFLTYFNYEAQQDKSGLPNDRFSAERPEGSISTLTIQRTEQRDSAMYRCASSLSAGELFFGEGSRLTVL.